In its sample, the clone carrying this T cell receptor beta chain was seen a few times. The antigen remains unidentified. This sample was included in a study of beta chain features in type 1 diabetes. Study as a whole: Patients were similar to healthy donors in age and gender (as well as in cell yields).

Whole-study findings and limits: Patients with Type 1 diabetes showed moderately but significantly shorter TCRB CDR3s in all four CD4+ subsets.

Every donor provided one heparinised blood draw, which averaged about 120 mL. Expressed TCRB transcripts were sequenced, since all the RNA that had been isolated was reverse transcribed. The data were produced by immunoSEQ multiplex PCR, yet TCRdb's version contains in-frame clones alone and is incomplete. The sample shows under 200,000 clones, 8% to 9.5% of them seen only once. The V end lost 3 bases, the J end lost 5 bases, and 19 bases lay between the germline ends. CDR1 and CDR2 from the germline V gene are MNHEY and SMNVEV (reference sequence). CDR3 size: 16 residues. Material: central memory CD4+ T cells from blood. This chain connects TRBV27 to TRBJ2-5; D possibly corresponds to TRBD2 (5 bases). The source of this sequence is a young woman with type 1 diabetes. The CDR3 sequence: CASSFHARTALETQYF. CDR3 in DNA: TGTGCCAGCAGTTTCCATGCTCGGACTGCCCTGGAGACCCAGTACTTC.